These T cell receptor beta chains were read from a single sample in a study of blood T cell repertoires in COVID-19. Method: immunoSEQ multiplex PCR; TCRdb's copy keeps in-frame clones and lacks some. The sample carries approximately 280,000 clones, approximately 78% recorded once. Sequenced material: PBMCs or T cells enriched from blood (not recorded which). All receptors come from a man in his forties or fifties who had been exposed to COVID-19. The CDR3 runs from the conserved cysteine through the conserved F or W. The D gene is left open where the match is weak. Only part of the rows carry a size: once, few, many, or a class if the clone is expanded.

TRBV3-1/TRBV3-2,-,TRBJ2-3,-,CASSQSGLRGPTDTQYF,TGTGCCAGCAGCCAGTCGGGACTGAGGGGTCCCACAGATACGCAGTATTTT
TRBV5-1,-,TRBJ2-3,-,CASSFRSLPTDTQYF,TGCGCCAGCAGCTTCCGATCACTCCCCACAGATACGCAGTATTTT
TRBV11-2,-,TRBJ2-1,-,CASSLGSTTSTPQFF,TGTGCCAGCAGCTTAGGTAGCACTACGTCTACACCGCAGTTCTTC
TRBV11-2,-,TRBJ2-7,-,CASSLNQGSYEQYF,TGTGCCAGCAGCTTAAATCAGGGCTCCTACGAGCAGTACTTC
TRBV24-1,TRBD2,TRBJ2-1,many,CATGARTRVSYNEQFF,TGTGCCACAGGGGCCCGGACTAGAGTCTCCTACAATGAGCAGTTCTTC
TRBV7-8,-,TRBJ1-6,many,CASSATDTLHF,TGTGCCAGCAGCGCGACAGACACCCTCCACTTT
TRBV10-1,-,TRBJ2-1,-,CASSRQGNEQFF,TGCGCCAGCAGTCGGCAGGGCAATGAGCAGTTCTTC
TRBV6-1,-,TRBJ1-2,-,CASSEDLLESHYTF,TGTGCCAGCAGTGAAGATTTGTTGGAGAGCCACTACACCTTC
TRBV27,-,TRBJ2-3,-,CASSSYPSYTDTQYF,TGTGCCAGCAGTTCCTACCCTTCCTACACAGATACGCAGTATTTT
TRBV7-2,-,TRBJ1-1,-,CASSTYREEAFF,TGTGCCAGCAGCACTTACAGGGAGGAAGCTTTCTTT
TRBV7-2,-,TRBJ1-1,many,CASSLQQGPKAFF,TGTGCCAGCAGCTTACAACAGGGCCCCAAGGCTTTCTTT
TRBV12-3/TRBV12-4,TRBD1,TRBJ1-1,-,CASSPPGQDKAFF,TGTGCCAGCAGCCCGCCGGGACAGGACAAAGCTTTCTTT
TRBV5-8,-,TRBJ2-2,-,CASSLGSWEAGELFF,TGTGCCAGCAGCTTGGGTAGCTGGGAGGCCGGGGAGCTGTTTTTT
TRBV19,-,TRBJ2-1,-,CASSIRGIGYNEQFF,TGTGCCAGTAGTATCAGGGGTATTGGCTACAATGAGCAGTTCTTC
TRBV25-1,TRBD1,TRBJ2-3,-,CASRTGVADTQYF,TGTGCCAGCAGAACAGGGGTGGCAGATACGCAGTATTTT
TRBV9,TRBD2,TRBJ2-1,-,CASSVGTSGDEQFF,TGTGCCAGCAGCGTGGGGACTAGCGGCGATGAGCAGTTCTTC
TRBV5-1,TRBD2,TRBJ2-1,once,CASSLEGGSYNEQFF,TGCGCCAGCAGCTTGGAGGGCGGGAGTTACAATGAGCAGTTCTTC
TRBV6-5,-,TRBJ2-7,-,CASILAGWVSYEQYF,TGTGCCAGCATACTAGCCGGGTGGGTCTCCTACGAGCAGTACTTC
TRBV5-1,-,TRBJ1-1,-,CASSIGLMNTEAFF,TGCGCCAGCAGCATCGGACTGATGAACACTGAAGCTTTCTTT
TRBV11-3,TRBD2,TRBJ2-7,few,CASSLLAGGNLYEQYF,TGTGCCAGCAGCTTACTAGCGGGAGGCAACCTCTACGAGCAGTACTTC
TRBV4-2,-,TRBJ1-1,-,CASSQDLGGAFF,TGTGCCAGCAGCCAAGATCTGGGGGGAGCTTTCTTT
TRBV7-3,TRBD2,TRBJ2-2,-,CASSPAGRATGELFF,TGTGCCAGCAGCCCGGCAGGGAGGGCCACCGGGGAGCTGTTTTTT
TRBV11-2,-,TRBJ1-1,few,CASSPSWAGDTEAFF,TGTGCCAGCAGCCCCAGCTGGGCGGGGGACACTGAAGCTTTCTTT
TRBV7-3,-,TRBJ1-5,-,CASSLTEGQPQHF,TGTGCCAGCAGCTTAACGGAGGGACAGCCCCAGCATTTT
TRBV19,TRBD1,TRBJ2-7,-,CASSIRQGSYEQYF,TGTGCCAGTAGTATAAGACAGGGTTCCTACGAGCAGTACTTC
TRBV30,-,TRBJ1-2,-,CAWSTDRGGLYYGYTF,TGTGCCTGGAGTACCGACCGTGGCGGTCTTTACTATGGCTACACCTTC
TRBV5-1,-,TRBJ1-1,-,CASRPPGTISPEAFF,TGCGCCAGCAGGCCCCCCGGGACAATTTCCCCTGAAGCTTTCTTT
TRBV7-2,TRBD1,TRBJ2-4,-,CASSTPWTGAAKNIQYF,TGTGCCAGCAGCACACCCTGGACAGGGGCAGCCAAAAACATTCAGTACTTC
TRBV5-1,-,TRBJ1-2,-,CASSLGGAYGYTF,TGCGCCAGCAGCTTGGGTGGGGCCTATGGCTACACCTTC
TRBV2,-,TRBJ1-3,-,CASSAGVGNTIYF,TGTGCCAGCAGTGCAGGGGTAGGAAACACCATATATTTT
TRBV7-2,-,TRBJ2-1,-,CASSSVPRNNEQFF,TGTGCCAGCAGCTCGGTCCCGAGAAACAATGAGCAGTTCTTC
TRBV29-1,TRBD2,TRBJ2-7,once,CSVVVVTSGRGEQYF,TGCAGCGTTGTGGTCGTGACTAGCGGGAGAGGCGAGCAGTACTTC
TRBV12-1,-,TRBJ1-1,-,CASSSDRAENTEAFF,TGTGCCAGCAGCAGTGACAGGGCAGAGAACACTGAAGCTTTCTTT
TRBV5-4,-,TRBJ2-7,-,CASSLVETTEQYF,TGTGCCAGCAGCTTGGTCGAGACTACCGAGCAGTACTTC
TRBV29-1,TRBD1,TRBJ2-7,-,CSVEQDRGLSYEQYF,TGCAGCGTTGAGCAGGACAGGGGGCTATCCTACGAGCAGTACTTC
TRBV12-5,TRBD2,TRBJ2-1,-,CASGDSGRIYNEQFF,TGTGCTAGTGGTGATAGCGGGAGAATCTACAATGAGCAGTTCTTC
TRBV29-1,-,TRBJ1-1,-,CSVEYGLEGAFF,TGCAGCGTTGAATACGGCCTAGAGGGTGCTTTCTTT
TRBV9,TRBD2,TRBJ2-7,-,CASSVSGRELAYEQYF,TGTGCCAGCAGCGTATCCGGGCGGGAGTTGGCCTACGAGCAGTACTTC
TRBV6-5,-,TRBJ1-2,-,CASRSLTGLGFGYTF,TGTGCCAGCAGATCACTGACAGGATTAGGGTTTGGCTACACCTTC